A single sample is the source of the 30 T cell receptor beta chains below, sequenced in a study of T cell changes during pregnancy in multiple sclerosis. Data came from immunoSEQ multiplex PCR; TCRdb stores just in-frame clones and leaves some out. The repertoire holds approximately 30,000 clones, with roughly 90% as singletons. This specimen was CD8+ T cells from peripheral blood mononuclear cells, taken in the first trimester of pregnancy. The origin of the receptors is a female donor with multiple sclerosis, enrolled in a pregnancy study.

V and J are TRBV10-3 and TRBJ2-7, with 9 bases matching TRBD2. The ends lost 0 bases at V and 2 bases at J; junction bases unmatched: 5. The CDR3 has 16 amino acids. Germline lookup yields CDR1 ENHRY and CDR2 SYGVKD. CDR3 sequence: CAISESVAGVPYEQYF. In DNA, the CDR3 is TGTGCCATCAGTGAGTCGGTAGCGGGAGTTCCCTACGAGCAGTACTTC.

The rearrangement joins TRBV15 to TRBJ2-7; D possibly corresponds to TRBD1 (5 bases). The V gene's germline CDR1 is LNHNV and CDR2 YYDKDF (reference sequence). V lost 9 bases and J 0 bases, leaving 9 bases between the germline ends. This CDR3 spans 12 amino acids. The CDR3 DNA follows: TGTGCCACACAGGACCGCTCCTACGAGCAGTACTTC. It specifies CATQDRSYEQYF.

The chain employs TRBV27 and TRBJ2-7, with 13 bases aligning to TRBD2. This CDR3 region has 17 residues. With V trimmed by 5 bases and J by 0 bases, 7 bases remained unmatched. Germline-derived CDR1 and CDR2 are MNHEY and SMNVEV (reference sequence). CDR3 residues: CASSPRTSGSVSYEQYF. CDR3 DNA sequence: TGTGCCAGCAGTCCACGGACTAGCGGGAGTGTCTCCTACGAGCAGTACTTC.

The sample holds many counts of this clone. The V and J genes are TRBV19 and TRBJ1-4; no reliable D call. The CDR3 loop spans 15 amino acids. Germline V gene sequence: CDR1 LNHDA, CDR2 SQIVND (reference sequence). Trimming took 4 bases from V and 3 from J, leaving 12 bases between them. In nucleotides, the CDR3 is TGTGCCAGTAGTACCAAGACAAACTCTAATGAAAAACTGTTTTTT. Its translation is CASSTKTNSNEKLFF.

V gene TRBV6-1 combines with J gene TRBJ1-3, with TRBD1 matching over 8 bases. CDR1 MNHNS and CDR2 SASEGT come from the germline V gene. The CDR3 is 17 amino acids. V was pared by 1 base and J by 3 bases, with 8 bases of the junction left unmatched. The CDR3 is CASSEVAGTGFGNTIYF. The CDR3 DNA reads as TGTGCCAGCAGTGAAGTGGCTGGGACAGGTTTTGGAAACACCATATATTTT.

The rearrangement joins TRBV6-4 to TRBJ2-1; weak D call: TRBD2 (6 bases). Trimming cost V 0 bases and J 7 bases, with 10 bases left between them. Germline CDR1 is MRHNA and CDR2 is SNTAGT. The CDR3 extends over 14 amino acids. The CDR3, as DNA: TGTGCCAGCAGTGACTCGAGCGGAGGGAATGAGCAGTTCTTC. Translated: CASSDSSGGNEQFF.

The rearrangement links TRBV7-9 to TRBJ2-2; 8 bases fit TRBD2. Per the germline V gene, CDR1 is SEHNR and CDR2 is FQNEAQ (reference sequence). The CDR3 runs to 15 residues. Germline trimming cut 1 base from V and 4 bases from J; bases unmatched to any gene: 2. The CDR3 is CASSLDGGATGELFF. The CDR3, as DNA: TGTGCCAGCAGCTTAGACGGGGGGGCCACCGGGGAGCTGTTTTTT.

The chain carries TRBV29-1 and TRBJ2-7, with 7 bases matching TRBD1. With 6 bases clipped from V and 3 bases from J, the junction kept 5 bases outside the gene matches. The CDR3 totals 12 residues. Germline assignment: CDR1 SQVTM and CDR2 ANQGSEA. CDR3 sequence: CSVEDRIYEQYF. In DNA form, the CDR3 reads TGCAGCGTGGAGGACAGGATCTACGAGCAGTACTTC.

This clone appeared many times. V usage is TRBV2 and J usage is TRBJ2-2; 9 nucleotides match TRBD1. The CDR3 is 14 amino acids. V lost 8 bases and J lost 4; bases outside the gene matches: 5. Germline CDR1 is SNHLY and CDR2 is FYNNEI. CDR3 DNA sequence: TGTGCCAGCGGAAAGACAGGGGGCACCGGGGAGCTGTTTTTT. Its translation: CASGKTGGTGELFF.

The CDR3: CASRVGDPGTGELFF. CDR3 in DNA: TGTGCCAGCAGAGTAGGGGATCCTGGCACCGGGGAGCTGTTTTTT. V and J are TRBV2 and TRBJ2-2, with D perhaps TRBD1 (5 bases). The germline CDR1 and CDR2 sequences are SNHLY and FYNNEI. V dropped 6 bases and J dropped 4 bases, with 15 bases sitting between them. The CDR3 spans 15 residues.

The chain's CDR3 is CASSIRQSRRTDTQYF. CDR3 sequence (DNA): TGCGCCAGCAGCATCAGACAGAGTCGGCGCACAGATACGCAGTATTTT. The V call is TRBV5-1, the J call TRBJ2-3; maybe TRBD1 (5 bases). Germline loops: CDR1 SGHRS, CDR2 YFSETQ. This CDR3 is 16 amino acids long. V dropped 4 bases and J dropped 1 base, with 16 bases sitting between them.

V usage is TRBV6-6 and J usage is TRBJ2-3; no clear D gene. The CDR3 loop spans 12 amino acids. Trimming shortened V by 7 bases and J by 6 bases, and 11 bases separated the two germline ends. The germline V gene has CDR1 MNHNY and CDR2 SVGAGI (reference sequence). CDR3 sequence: CASTPVLDTQYF. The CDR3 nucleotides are TGTGCCAGCACCCCCGTTTTGGATACGCAGTATTTT.

CDR3 DNA: TGTGCCAGCAGTTACTCGGGCTCTGGGGCTTTCTTT. It yields the protein CASSYSGSGAFF. V usage is TRBV6-5 and J usage is TRBJ1-1; D is ambiguous. Per germline, CDR1 MNHEY and CDR2 SVGAGI. This CDR3 contains 12 residues. With 0 bases removed from V and 11 bases from J, the gap between germline ends came to 10 bases.

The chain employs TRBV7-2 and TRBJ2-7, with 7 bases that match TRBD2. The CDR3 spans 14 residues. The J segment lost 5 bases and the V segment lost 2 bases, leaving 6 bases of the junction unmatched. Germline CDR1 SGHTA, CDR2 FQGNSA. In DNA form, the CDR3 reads TGTGCCAGCAGCTTAAGGCGGGAGAGGGACGAGCAGTACTTC. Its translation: CASSLRRERDEQYF. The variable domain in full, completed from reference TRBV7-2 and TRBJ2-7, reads GAGVSQSPSNKVTEKGKDVELRCDPISGHTALYWYRQSLGQGLEFLIYFQGNSAPDKSGLPSDRFSAERTGGSVSTLTIQRTQQEDSAVYLCASSLRRERDEQYFGPGTRLTVT.

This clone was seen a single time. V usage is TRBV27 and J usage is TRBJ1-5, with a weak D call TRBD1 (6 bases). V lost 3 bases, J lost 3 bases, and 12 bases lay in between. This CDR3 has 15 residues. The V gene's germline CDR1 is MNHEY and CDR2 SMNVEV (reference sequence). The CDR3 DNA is TGTGCCAGCAGTTTGATCGGGGGGGCCAATCAGCCCCAGCATTTT. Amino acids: CASSLIGGANQPQHF.

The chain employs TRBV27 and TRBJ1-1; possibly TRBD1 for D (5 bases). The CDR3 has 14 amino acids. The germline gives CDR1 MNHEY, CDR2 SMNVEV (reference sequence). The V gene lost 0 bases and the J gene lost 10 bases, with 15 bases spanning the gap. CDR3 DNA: TGTGCCAGCAGTTTATCAAGGGGTATCCTAGGAGCTTTCTTT. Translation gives CASSLSRGILGAFF.

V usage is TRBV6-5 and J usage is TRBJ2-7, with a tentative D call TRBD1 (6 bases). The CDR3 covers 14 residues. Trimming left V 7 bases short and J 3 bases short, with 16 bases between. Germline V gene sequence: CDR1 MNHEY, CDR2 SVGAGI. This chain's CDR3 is CASTEGGEGYEQYF. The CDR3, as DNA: TGTGCCAGCACCGAAGGGGGAGAGGGCTACGAGCAGTACTTC.

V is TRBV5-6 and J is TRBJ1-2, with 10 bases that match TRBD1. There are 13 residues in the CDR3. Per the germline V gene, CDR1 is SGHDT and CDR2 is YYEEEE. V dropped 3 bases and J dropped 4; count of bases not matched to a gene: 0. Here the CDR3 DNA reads TGTGCCAGCAGCTGGGACAGGGGCTATGGCTACACCTTC. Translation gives CASSWDRGYGYTF.

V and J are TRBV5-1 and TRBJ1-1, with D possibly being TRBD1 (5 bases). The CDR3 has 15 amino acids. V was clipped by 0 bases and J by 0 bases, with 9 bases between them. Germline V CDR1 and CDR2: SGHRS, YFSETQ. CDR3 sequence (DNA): TGCGCCAGCAGCTTGGTGGCAGGGTTGAACACTGAAGCTTTCTTT. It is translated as CASSLVAGLNTEAFF.

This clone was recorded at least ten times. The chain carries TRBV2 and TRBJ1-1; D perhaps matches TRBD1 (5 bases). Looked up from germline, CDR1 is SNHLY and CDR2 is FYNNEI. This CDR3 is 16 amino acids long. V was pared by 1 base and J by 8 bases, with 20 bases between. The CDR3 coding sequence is TGTGCCAGCAGTGAAGAGGCAGGGAGGAGAAATTGGGAAGCTTTCTTT. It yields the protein CASSEEAGRRNWEAFF.

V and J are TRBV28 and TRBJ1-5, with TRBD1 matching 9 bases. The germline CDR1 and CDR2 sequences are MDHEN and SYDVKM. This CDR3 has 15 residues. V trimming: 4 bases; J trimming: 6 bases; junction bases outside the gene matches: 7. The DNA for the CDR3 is TGTGCCAGCAGTTCCGGACAGGGGATATTTCAGCCCCAGCATTTT. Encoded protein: CASSSGQGIFQPQHF.

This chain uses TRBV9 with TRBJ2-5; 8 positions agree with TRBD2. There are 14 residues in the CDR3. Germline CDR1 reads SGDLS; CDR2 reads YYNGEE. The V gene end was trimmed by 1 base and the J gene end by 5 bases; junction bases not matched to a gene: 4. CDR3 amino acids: CASSVLTGGETQYF. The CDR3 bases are TGTGCCAGCAGCGTACTGACGGGAGGGGAGACCCAGTACTTC.

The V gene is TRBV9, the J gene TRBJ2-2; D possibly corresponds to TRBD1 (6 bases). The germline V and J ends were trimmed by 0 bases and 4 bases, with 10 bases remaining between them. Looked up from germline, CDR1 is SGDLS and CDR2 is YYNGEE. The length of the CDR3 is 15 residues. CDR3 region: CASSVGGGVTGELFF. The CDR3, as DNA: TGTGCCAGCAGCGTAGGTGGGGGCGTCACCGGGGAGCTGTTTTTT.

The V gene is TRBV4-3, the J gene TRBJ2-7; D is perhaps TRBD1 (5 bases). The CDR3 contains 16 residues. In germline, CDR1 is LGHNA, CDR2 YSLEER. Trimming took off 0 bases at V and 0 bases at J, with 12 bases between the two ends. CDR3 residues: CASSQEVPGNSYEQYF. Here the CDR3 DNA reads TGCGCCAGCAGCCAAGAGGTTCCAGGGAACTCCTACGAGCAGTACTTC.

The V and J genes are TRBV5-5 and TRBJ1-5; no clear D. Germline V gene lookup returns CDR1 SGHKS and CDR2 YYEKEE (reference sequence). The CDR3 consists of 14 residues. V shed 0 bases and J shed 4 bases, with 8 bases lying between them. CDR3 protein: CASSLGGLNQPQHF. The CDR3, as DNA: TGTGCCAGCAGCTTGGGCGGATTGAATCAGCCCCAGCATTTT.

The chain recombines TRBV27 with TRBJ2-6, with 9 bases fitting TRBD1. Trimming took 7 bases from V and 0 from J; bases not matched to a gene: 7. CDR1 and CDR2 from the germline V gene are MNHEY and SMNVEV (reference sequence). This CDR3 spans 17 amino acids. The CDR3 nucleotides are TGTGCCAGCAAACAGACAGGGGGATACTCTGGGGCCAACGTCCTGACTTTC. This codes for CASKQTGGYSGANVLTF.

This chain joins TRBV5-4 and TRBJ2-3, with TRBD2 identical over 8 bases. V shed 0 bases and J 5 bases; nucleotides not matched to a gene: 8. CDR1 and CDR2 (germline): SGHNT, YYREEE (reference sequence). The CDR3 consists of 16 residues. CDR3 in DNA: TGTGCCAGCAGCTTGGGGTCGCGGGAGGACGTAGATACGCAGTATTTT. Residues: CASSLGSREDVDTQYF. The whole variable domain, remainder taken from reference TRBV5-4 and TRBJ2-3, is ETGVTQSPTHLIKTRGQQVTLRCSSQSGHNTVSWYQQALGQGPQFIFQYYREEENGRGNFPPRFSGLQFPNYSSELNVNALELDDSALYLCASSLGSREDVDTQYFGPGTRLTVL.

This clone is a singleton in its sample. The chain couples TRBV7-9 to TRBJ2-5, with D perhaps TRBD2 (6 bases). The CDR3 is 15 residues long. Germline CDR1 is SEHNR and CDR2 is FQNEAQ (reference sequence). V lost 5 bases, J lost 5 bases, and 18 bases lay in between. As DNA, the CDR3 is TGTGCCAGCAGCGCCCGGGACTCCTCCCCGGAGACCCAGTACTTC. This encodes CASSARDSSPETQYF.

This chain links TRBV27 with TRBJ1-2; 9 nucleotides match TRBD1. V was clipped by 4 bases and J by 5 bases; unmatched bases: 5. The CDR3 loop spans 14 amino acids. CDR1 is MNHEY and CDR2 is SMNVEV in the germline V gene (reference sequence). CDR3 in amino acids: CASSYLGTGYGYTF. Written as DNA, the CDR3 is TGTGCCAGCAGTTACCTCGGGACAGGGTATGGCTACACCTTC.

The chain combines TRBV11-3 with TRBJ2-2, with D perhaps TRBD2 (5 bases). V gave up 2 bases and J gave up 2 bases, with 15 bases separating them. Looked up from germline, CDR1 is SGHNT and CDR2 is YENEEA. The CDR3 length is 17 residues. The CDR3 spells CASSLPGLGLNTGELFF. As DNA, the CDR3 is TGTGCCAGCAGCTTACCGGGGTTGGGTTTAAACACCGGGGAGCTGTTTTTT. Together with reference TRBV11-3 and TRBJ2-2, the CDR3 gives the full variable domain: EAGVVQSPRYKIIEKKQPVAFWCNPISGHNTLYWYLQNLGQGPELLIRYENEEAVDDSQLPKDRFSAERLKGVDSTLKIQPAELGDSAVYLCASSLPGLGLNTGELFFGEGSRLTVL.